The rows below give T cell receptor beta chains drawn from one sample of a study of T cell clusters in autoimmune cytopenias. From the multiplex PCR reads, TCRdb lists one entry per CDR3 protein and no DNA. The table lists about 3,900 distinct CDR3 sequences. The sample was also linked to a second study, of T cell repertoires in aging, cancer and after chemotherapy.

Sequenced: peripheral blood. Every receptor here comes from a human donor in good health. Each CDR3 is given with its conserved first and last residue. Fields, in order: clone size, J gene, V gene, CDR3 protein. Rows may omit the clone size; those that give it use once, few, many or a size class.

clone size: medium-sized
J gene: TRBJ1-2
V gene: TRBV30
CDR3 protein: CASRHRLGGYTF

clone size: -
J gene: TRBJ1-2
V gene: TRBV15
CDR3 protein: CATSRDRAAYGYTF

clone size: medium-sized
J gene: TRBJ2-2
V gene: TRBV6-2/TRBV6-3
CDR3 protein: CASSYLAGELFF

clone size: -
J gene: TRBJ2-7
V gene: TRBV7-9
CDR3 protein: CASSLGAGYEQYF

clone size: -
J gene: TRBJ1-2
V gene: TRBV6-5
CDR3 protein: CASNPGERGYTF

clone size: -
J gene: TRBJ2-1
V gene: TRBV7-2
CDR3 protein: CASSPFQGSSYNEQFF

clone size: -
J gene: TRBJ1-1
V gene: TRBV28
CDR3 protein: CASSTTVLTNTEAFF

clone size: medium-sized
J gene: TRBJ2-1
V gene: TRBV27
CDR3 protein: CASSLTGEPYNEQFF

clone size: -
J gene: TRBJ2-1
V gene: TRBV6-1
CDR3 protein: CARSRGLNNEQFF

clone size: -
J gene: TRBJ2-5
V gene: TRBV6-6
CDR3 protein: CASRPRTGPEETQYF